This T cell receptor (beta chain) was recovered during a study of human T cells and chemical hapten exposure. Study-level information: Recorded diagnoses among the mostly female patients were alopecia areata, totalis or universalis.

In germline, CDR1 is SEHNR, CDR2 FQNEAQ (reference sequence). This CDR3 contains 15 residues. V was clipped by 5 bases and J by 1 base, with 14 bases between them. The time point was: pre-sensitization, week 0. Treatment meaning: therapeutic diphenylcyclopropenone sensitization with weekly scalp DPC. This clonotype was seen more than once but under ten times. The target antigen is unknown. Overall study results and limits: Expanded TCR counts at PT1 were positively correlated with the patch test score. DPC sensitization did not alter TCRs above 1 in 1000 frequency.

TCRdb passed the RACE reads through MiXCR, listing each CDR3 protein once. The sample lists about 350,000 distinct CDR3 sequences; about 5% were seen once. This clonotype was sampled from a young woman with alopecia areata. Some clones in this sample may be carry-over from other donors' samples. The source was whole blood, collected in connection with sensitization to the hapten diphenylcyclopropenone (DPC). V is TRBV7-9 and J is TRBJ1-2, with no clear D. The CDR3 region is CASSLAGIYNYGYTF. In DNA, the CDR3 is TGTGCCAGCAGCCTGGCCGGGATCTATAACTATGGCTACACCTTC.